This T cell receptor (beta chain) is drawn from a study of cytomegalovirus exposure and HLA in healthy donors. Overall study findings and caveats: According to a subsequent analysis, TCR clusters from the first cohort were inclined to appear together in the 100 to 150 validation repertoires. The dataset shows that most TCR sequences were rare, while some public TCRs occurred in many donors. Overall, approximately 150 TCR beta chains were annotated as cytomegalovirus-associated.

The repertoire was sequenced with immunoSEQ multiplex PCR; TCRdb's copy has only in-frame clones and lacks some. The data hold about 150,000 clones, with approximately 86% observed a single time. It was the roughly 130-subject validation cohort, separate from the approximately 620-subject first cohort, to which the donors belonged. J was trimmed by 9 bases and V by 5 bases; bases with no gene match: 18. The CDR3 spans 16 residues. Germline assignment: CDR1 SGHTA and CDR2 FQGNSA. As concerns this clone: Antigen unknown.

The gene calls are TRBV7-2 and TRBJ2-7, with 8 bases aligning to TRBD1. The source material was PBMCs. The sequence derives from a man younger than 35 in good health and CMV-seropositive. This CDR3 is CASSNPRAPGGESQYF. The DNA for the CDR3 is TGTGCCAGCAGCAACCCTCGGGCCCCAGGGGGCGAATCGCAGTACTTC.